The clone carrying this T cell receptor beta chain was counted ten times or more. Its antigen is still unknown. The CDR3 end is not reached by the read, which stops 3 residues before it; the germline J gene fills it in. Germline lookup yields CDR1 MGHRA and CDR2 YSYEKL. Trimming took 0 bases from V and 4 from J; bases not matched to a gene: 8. CDR3 length: 16 residues. The data stem from a study of T cell clonality in common variable immunodeficiency. Both groups were predominantly of Caucasian heritage. CVID and control samples used equivalent genomic DNA input. This table comes from immunoSEQ multiplex PCR, and its TCRdb copy is limited to in-frame clones, with some not included. The sample includes more than 35,000 clones, none of them occurring once. Points from the study as a whole: In common variable immunodeficiency, TCR beta chains reportedly carried fewer deletions and N-nucleotide insertions.

The sequenced sample was peripheral blood mononuclear cells. V and J are TRBV4-1 and TRBJ1-2; TRBD1 agrees at 7 bases. The sequence was collected from a person aged 18 to 70 in good health. CDR3 DNA (partial): TGCGCCAGCAGCCAAGATATTGGAGACAGGGTCTATGGC. Its protein product is CASSQDIGDRVYG. The whole CDR3 sequence is CASSQDIGDRVYGYTF.